Listed here are 32 T cell receptor beta chains from one sample, sequenced in a study of T cells after yellow fever vaccination. MiXCR, applied by TCRdb to the 5' RACE reads, yields one record per CDR3 protein. The table has about 300,000 distinct CDR3 sequences, about 10% seen once. Sample: CD4+ T cells sorted from PBMCs, taken 5 days after the yellow fever booster vaccination. These receptors all come from a man between 18 and 29 years old who received the YFV17D yellow fever vaccine.

This clonotype was seen a few times. The V gene is TRBV28, the J gene TRBJ2-1, with TRBD2 matching over 12 bases. Germline V gives CDR1 MDHEN, CDR2 SYDVKM. The CDR3 totals 15 residues. Trimming at V came to 8 bases and at J to 6 bases, leaving 8 bases not matched to a gene. For the CDR3, the DNA is TGTGCCAGCGGGGAACTAGCGGGGGGACTCAATGAGCAGTTCTTC. It codes for CASGELAGGLNEQFF.

The table lists this clonotype with a few counts. CDR3 coding DNA: TGTGCCAGCAGTTACCAGCAGGGCACAGATACGCAGTATTTT. Its translation: CASSYQQGTDTQYF. This chain uses TRBV6-5 with TRBJ2-3, with no clear D. The V end lost 2 bases, the J end lost 1 base, and 7 bases lay between the germline ends. CDR1 MNHEY and CDR2 SVGAGI come from the germline V gene. This CDR3 has 14 amino acids.

There are a few counts of this clonotype. The chain employs TRBV6-2 or TRBV6-3 and TRBJ1-2; 8 bases agree with TRBD1. The J segment lost 10 bases and the V segment lost 7 bases, leaving 11 bases of the junction unmatched. Germline-derived CDR1 and CDR2 are MNHEY and SVGEGT. The CDR3 runs to 13 residues. The CDR3 protein is CASTINSDRAYTF. The CDR3 bases are TGTGCCAGCACCATCAACTCGGACAGGGCCTACACCTTC.

This chain connects TRBV27 to TRBJ1-6; tentative D call: TRBD1 (5 bases). There are 16 residues in the CDR3. Trimming cost V 4 bases and J 7 bases, with 17 bases left between them. In germline, CDR1 is MNHEY, CDR2 SMNVEV (reference sequence). The CDR3 loop is CASSSRGGVSNSPLHF. Here the CDR3 DNA reads TGTGCCAGCAGTTCGAGGGGAGGGGTTTCCAATTCACCCCTCCACTTT.

This clonotype turned up a few times. The CDR3 DNA sequence: TGTGCCAGCAAGACTAACCGGGACAGGGTGAATGAGCAGTTCTTC. Amino acids: CASKTNRDRVNEQFF. This chain links TRBV5-4 with TRBJ2-1; 9 bases fit TRBD1. V shed 6 bases, J shed 7 bases, and the junction held 11 bases outside the gene matches. CDR1 is SGHNT and CDR2 is YYREEE in the germline V gene (reference sequence). The CDR3 loop spans 15 amino acids.

The chain joins TRBV7-3 to TRBJ1-1, with D hard to call. The CDR3 totals 17 residues. Trimming took 5 bases from V and 0 from J, leaving 19 bases between them. Germline CDR1 and CDR2: SGHTA and FQGTGA. The CDR3 loop reads CASSNGHSLNLNTEAFF. The CDR3 nucleotides are TGTGCCAGCAGCAATGGGCACAGTTTAAACTTGAACACTGAAGCTTTCTTT.

The chain employs TRBV5-1 and TRBJ1-4; possible D gene TRBD1, 5 bases. The CDR3 is made up of 14 amino acids. The V end was cut by 3 bases, the J end by 2 bases, with 8 bases between. CDR1 and CDR2 (germline): SGHRS, YFSETQ. The CDR3 protein is CASSSGVTNEKLFF. The CDR3 region has the DNA TGCGCCAGCAGCTCGGGGGTTACTAATGAAAAACTGTTTTTT.

J is TRBJ2-1 and V is TRBV12-3 or TRBV12-4; perhaps TRBD1 as D (5 bases). V was shortened by 7 bases and J by 4 bases, with 17 bases between the two germline ends. This CDR3 is 15 amino acids long. Written as DNA, the CDR3 is TGTGCCAGCAATTTTGGGGCCCGTGGATACAATGAGCAGTTCTTC. It specifies CASNFGARGYNEQFF.

The chain employs TRBV9 and TRBJ2-2; TRBD1 matches at 10 bases. Germline trimming cut 3 bases from V and 8 bases from J; bases unmatched to any gene: 4. Per germline, CDR1 SGDLS and CDR2 YYNGEE. The CDR3 is made up of 14 amino acids. The chain's CDR3 is CASSGQGAGGELFF. CDR3 nucleotides: TGTGCCAGCAGCGGACAGGGGGCCGGGGGGGAGCTGTTTTTT.

V usage is TRBV20-1 and J usage is TRBJ2-3; 12 bases match TRBD2. Losses at the gene ends were 1 base for V and 2 bases for J; bases not matched to a gene: 4. The length of the CDR3 is 16 residues. Germline CDR1 DFQATT, CDR2 SNEGSKA (reference sequence). CDR3 sequence (DNA): TGCAGTGCTAGAGTGTCTAGCGGGGGGGCCACAGATACGCAGTATTTT. Residues: CSARVSSGGATDTQYF.

This clonotype has only a few counts. V gene TRBV20-1 combines with J gene TRBJ2-1; D is unresolved. CDR1 DFQATT and CDR2 SNEGSKA come from the germline V gene (reference sequence). The CDR3 runs 12 residues. The V and J ends lost 2 bases and 5 bases respectively, with 7 bases between them. CDR3 loop: CSARTVDNEQFF. The CDR3 DNA reads TGCAGTGCTAGAACGGTGGACAATGAGCAGTTCTTC.

This clonotype was counted a single time. J is TRBJ2-3 and V is TRBV3-1, with 11 bases identical to TRBD2. The CDR3 consists of 15 residues. The V segment lost 5 bases and the J segment 6 bases; nucleotides outside the gene matches: 7. Germline values: CDR1 LGHDT, CDR2 YNNKEL (reference sequence). The CDR3 region is CASSTLAGAPDTQYF. CDR3 sequence (DNA): TGTGCCAGCAGCACACTAGCGGGGGCCCCGGATACGCAGTATTTT.

V and J are TRBV20-1 and TRBJ2-7, with a possible D match to TRBD2 (6 bases). The germline gives CDR1 DFQATT, CDR2 SNEGSKA (reference sequence). V was shortened by 0 bases and J by 3 bases, with 9 bases between the two germline ends. There are 13 residues in the CDR3. The CDR3 here is CSAREDGSYEQYV. The CDR3 coding sequence is TGCAGTGCTAGAGAGGACGGGAGCTACGAGCAGTACGTC.

This clonotype was counted a few times. The CDR3 sequence is CASSPSRGATTEAFF. The CDR3 coding sequence is TGTGCCAGCAGCCCGAGCCGAGGGGCGACCACTGAAGCTTTCTTT. The V gene is TRBV7-9, the J gene TRBJ1-1; possibly TRBD1 for D (5 bases). Germline CDR1 and CDR2: SEHNR and FQNEAQ (reference sequence). Trimming took off 5 bases at V and 4 bases at J, with 17 bases between the two ends. The CDR3 totals 15 residues.

This clonotype was observed a few times. The J gene is TRBJ2-1, the V gene TRBV5-4; unclear D gene. The CDR3 loop spans 12 amino acids. In germline, CDR1 is SGHNT, CDR2 YYREEE (reference sequence). Trimming removed 3 bases at V and 11 bases at J, with 12 bases between. The CDR3, as DNA: TGTGCCAGCAGCTCCCCGACGGCGAAGCAGTTCTTC. Its protein is CASSSPTAKQFF. The whole variable domain, filled in from reference TRBV5-4 and TRBJ2-1, reads ETGVTQSPTHLIKTRGQQVTLRCSSQSGHNTVSWYQQALGQGPQFIFQYYREEENGRGNFPPRFSGLQFPNYSSELNVNALELDDSALYLCASSSPTAKQFFGPGTRLTVL.

This chain joins TRBV9 and TRBJ2-1, with 11 nucleotides matching TRBD2. The CDR3 loop spans 16 amino acids. Trimming removed 0 bases from V and 7 bases from J; junction bases left unmatched: 6. CDR1 is SGDLS, CDR2 YYNGEE, per germline. CDR3 protein: CASSVGWTSGPNEQFF. DNA of the CDR3: TGTGCCAGCAGCGTAGGCTGGACTAGCGGGCCAAATGAGCAGTTCTTC.

The rearrangement joins TRBV20-1 to TRBJ2-7, with 7 bases that match TRBD1. Germline-derived CDR1 and CDR2 are DFQATT and SNEGSKA (reference sequence). The CDR3 length is 15 residues. V was clipped by 3 bases and J by 12 bases; unmatched bases: 20. CDR3 nucleotide sequence: TGCAGTGCTAGCGACGGGACAGCGGACGACATATCGCGGTACGTC. Its protein product is CSASDGTADDISRYV.

This clonotype was seen a few times. V and J are TRBV10-3 and TRBJ2-3, with 8 bases matching TRBD1. The CDR3 runs to 13 residues. V gave up 10 bases and J gave up 5 bases; unmatched junction bases: 8. The germline CDR1 and CDR2 sequences are ENHRY and SYGVKD. The CDR3 here is CATHGQGGDTQYF. CDR3 bases: TGTGCCACCCATGGACAGGGAGGAGATACGCAGTATTTT.

The chain uses TRBV4-3 and TRBJ1-4; D is ambiguous. The germline gives CDR1 LGHNA, CDR2 YSLEER. This CDR3 comprises 16 residues. V was clipped by 0 bases and J by 0 bases, with 8 bases between them. CDR3 DNA sequence: TGCGCCAGCAGCCAAGATCCCGGTGCAACTAATGAAAAACTGTTTTTT. Its translation: CASSQDPGATNEKLFF.

The chain couples TRBV15 to TRBJ1-4; D is ambiguous. In germline, CDR1 is LNHNV, CDR2 YYDKDF (reference sequence). The CDR3 extends over 14 amino acids. The V end lost 0 bases, the J end lost 8 bases, and 10 bases lay between the germline ends. In DNA, the CDR3 is TGTGCCACCAGCAGAGATTTGGCCGAGGAAAAACTGTTTTTT. Translation: CATSRDLAEEKLFF.

The sample holds a few counts of this clonotype. A read error may be the cause here, since a much bigger clone is one base away. V and J are TRBV3-1 and TRBJ2-5; no firm D call. Trimming took 1 base from V and 4 from J, leaving 7 bases between them. CDR3 length: 13 residues. Germline loops: CDR1 LGHDT, CDR2 YNNKEL (reference sequence). In DNA, the CDR3 is TGTGCCAGCAGCCAAGGTTGGGGAGAGACCCAGTACTTC. It translates to CASSQGWGETQYF.

The chain employs TRBV5-6 and TRBJ1-1; D ambiguous. The CDR3 extends over 14 amino acids. Germline V gene sequence: CDR1 SGHDT, CDR2 YYEEEE. V lost 3 bases and J 1 base, leaving 10 bases between the germline ends. Here the CDR3 reads CASSSQPRNTEAFF. CDR3 nucleotides: TGTGCCAGCAGCTCTCAGCCCCGGAACACTGAAGCTTTCTTT.

This clonotype was recorded a few times. This rearrangement joins TRBV12-3 or TRBV12-4 to TRBJ2-3; D tentatively fits TRBD1 or TRBD2 (5 bases each). Trimming left V 8 bases short and J 7 bases short, with 16 bases between. The CDR3 loop spans 13 amino acids. The DNA for the CDR3 is TGTGCCAGCTATAGGGGACCGGGACATACGCAGTATTTT. Residues: CASYRGPGHTQYF.

The chain carries TRBV7-3 and TRBJ1-2; a possible D gene is TRBD1 (5 bases). Germline CDR1 and CDR2: SGHTA and FQGTGA. The V end lost 2 bases, the J end lost 6 bases, and 13 bases lay between the germline ends. The CDR3 is 14 amino acids. This CDR3 is CASSLGQGRHGYTF. CDR3 DNA: TGTGCCAGCAGCTTAGGGCAGGGTCGGCATGGCTACACCTTC.

The chain joins TRBV6-5 to TRBJ1-6; tentatively, D is TRBD1 (5 bases). The CDR3 has 14 amino acids. Germline CDR1 is MNHEY and CDR2 is SVGAGI. The V end was cut by 4 bases, the J end by 8 bases, with 12 bases between. The CDR3 sequence: CASSWQGRDSPLHF. The CDR3 DNA reads as TGTGCCAGCAGTTGGCAGGGTAGGGATTCACCCCTCCACTTT.

The rearrangement links TRBV12-5 to TRBJ1-5; TRBD1 might be the D (6 bases). Looked up from germline, CDR1 is LGHNT and CDR2 is FRNRAP. This CDR3 comprises 15 residues. Trimming left V 7 bases short and J 0 bases short, with 13 bases between. The CDR3 nucleotides are TGTGCTAGTGCCATCGAGGGGGATAGCAATCAGCCCCAGCATTTT. This sequence encodes CASAIEGDSNQPQHF. Full variable domain (outside the CDR3, taken from reference TRBV12-5 and TRBJ1-5): DARVTQTPRHKVTEMGQEVTMRCQPILGHNTVFWYRQTMMQGLELLAYFRNRAPLDDSGMPKDRFSAEMPDATLATLKIQPSEPRDSAVYFCASAIEGDSNQPQHFGDGTRLSIL.

The chain uses TRBV7-2 and TRBJ2-1; D perhaps matches TRBD1 (5 bases). CDR1 and CDR2 (germline): SGHTA, FQGNSA. The V gene lost 2 bases and the J gene lost 8 bases, with 7 bases spanning the gap. The CDR3 loop spans 12 amino acids. CDR3 DNA sequence: TGTGCCAGCAGCTTACAGGGCCATGAGCAGTTCTTC. It is translated as CASSLQGHEQFF.

This sequence joins TRBV20-1 and TRBJ2-7, with D tentatively TRBD2 (7 bases). The V and J ends lost 3 bases and 6 bases respectively, with 27 bases between them. The CDR3 has 17 amino acids. CDR1 and CDR2 (germline): DFQATT, SNEGSKA (reference sequence). CDR3 in amino acids: CSASPGGIGGPTSEQYF. The CDR3 nucleotides read TGCAGTGCTAGCCCCGGGGGGATTGGGGGCCCTACGAGCGAGCAGTACTTC.

The table lists this clonotype with a few counts. The CDR3 nucleotides read TGCAGTGCTAGTCGTGGCAGTCCCTACGAGCAGTACTTC. It translates to CSASRGSPYEQYF. The chain is built from TRBV20-1 and TRBJ2-7; D is unclear. The germline V gene encodes CDR1 DFQATT and CDR2 SNEGSKA (reference sequence). The CDR3 spans 13 residues. The V end was cut by 3 bases, the J end by 2 bases, with 11 bases between.

V usage is TRBV12-5 and J usage is TRBJ2-3; no clear D. The CDR3 contains 14 residues. V lost 6 bases and J lost 6, with 16 bases in between. Germline CDR1 and CDR2: LGHNT and FRNRAP. The CDR3 reads CASGSGLRWDTQYF. Written as DNA, the CDR3 is TGTGCTAGTGGGTCGGGCCTCAGGTGGGATACGCAGTATTTT.

The J gene is TRBJ2-7, the V gene TRBV28; perhaps TRBD2 as D (6 bases). Germline V lookup: CDR1 MDHEN, CDR2 SYDVKM. This CDR3 spans 14 amino acids. Trimming took 7 bases from V and 4 from J, leaving 17 bases between them. This chain's CDR3 is CASMEGSGGYEQYV. The CDR3 DNA is TGTGCCAGCATGGAGGGATCTGGAGGGTACGAGCAGTACGTC.

This clonotype was detected only a few times. The genes are TRBV7-2 and TRBJ2-6; no clear D gene. The ends were cut back, 1 base at V and 11 bases at J, with 18 bases in the middle. The germline V gene has CDR1 SGHTA and CDR2 FQGNSA. This CDR3 is built from 16 residues. As DNA, the CDR3 is TGTGCCAGCAGCTTAGTTTTGAGACTGAGCAGTGACGTCCTGACTTTC. It encodes CASSLVLRLSSDVLTF.